A selection of T cell receptor beta chains follows, all from one sample in a study of CD8+CD57+ T cells in acquired aplastic anemia. One entry per CDR3 protein results from TCRdb running MiXCR on the reads. The repertoire consists of 110,000 or so distinct CDR3 sequences, with roughly 51% occurring once and the leading ten covering 25% to 35%. What was sequenced was sorted CD4+, CD8+, or CD8+CD57+ T cells (not recorded which) from PBMCs. The receptors here all came from a human donor in good health, serving as a control. Each CDR3 is given without its conserved first and last residue.

TRBJ2-3 | TRBV6-5 | ASSYGGNTQY
TRBJ2-5 | TRBV5-1 | ASSFAGSLQETQY
TRBJ2-1 | TRBV9 | ASSVPRGNEQF
TRBJ2-3 | TRBV6-1 | ASSAGGGATDTQY
TRBJ2-1 | TRBV29-1 | SAESSFYNEQF
TRBJ1-2 | TRBV9 | ASTRPGTGIGYT
TRBJ2-3 | TRBV19 | ASSVLAGGRSDTQY
TRBJ2-7 | TRBV9 | ASSQGEDEQY
TRBJ2-1 | TRBV6-2/TRBV6-3 | ASSYPRNLGGDEQF
TRBJ2-7 | TRBV9 | ASSVTSGLYEQY
TRBJ1-5 | TRBV25-1 | ASSRTGDSNQPQH
TRBJ1-2 | TRBV25-1 | AIPPRGGYGYT
TRBJ2-3 | TRBV25-1 | ASRLDDLNHEQY
TRBJ1-3 | TRBV15 | ATSREVQGNTIY
TRBJ1-1 | TRBV20-1 | SALGNQIAEAF
TRBJ1-1 | TRBV6-6 | ASSYSKGQSEAF
TRBJ2-5 | TRBV11-3 | ASSWAAGGQEETQY
TRBJ1-5 | TRBV2 | ASRAEANQPQH
TRBJ2-7 | TRBV11-2 | ASVRGGDEQY
TRBJ2-5 | TRBV7-9 | ASSTGTSGYQETQY
TRBJ1-1 | TRBV27 | ASSLFQGGSTEAF
TRBJ1-2 | TRBV7-2 | ASSLGQDYGYT
TRBJ1-3 | TRBV7-2 | ASSLGNTIY
TRBJ2-5 | TRBV7-9 | ASNGNQETQY
TRBJ2-7 | TRBV11-3 | ASSLGTAPQGVQY
TRBJ1-5 | TRBV12-3/TRBV12-4 | ASSLPGVSFNQPQH
TRBJ2-1 | TRBV6-2/TRBV6-3 | ASSWDAGGTNNEQF
TRBJ1-6 | TRBV11-2 | ASSRSSPLH
TRBJ1-2 | TRBV25-1 | ASMGVTTGGYT
TRBJ1-5 | TRBV6-5 | ASSYGQNQPQH
TRBJ2-7 | TRBV15 | ATSGDGFYYEQY
TRBJ1-3 | TRBV6-2/TRBV6-3 | AGSYLPGQGSFSGNTIY
TRBJ1-2 | TRBV29-1 | SVVSDPGYGYT
TRBJ1-5 | TRBV19 | ASTKGPLQQGYNQPQH
TRBJ1-1 | TRBV13 | ASSPRGRTEAF
TRBJ2-1 | TRBV25-1 | ASSQSQILADLGNEQF
TRBJ1-1 | TRBV29-1 | SVRQGLDTEAF
TRBJ1-2 | TRBV24-1 | ATSDLDRDYDYT
TRBJ2-7 | TRBV12-3/TRBV12-4 | ASSSRDGPYEQY
TRBJ1-2 | TRBV9 | ASRDRSNYGYT
TRBJ2-3 | TRBV7-9 | ASSLRRSDTQY
TRBJ2-7 | TRBV12-5 | ASGLAGTSYEQY
TRBJ2-7 | TRBV11-1 | ASSLGAGPLSYEQY
TRBJ2-1 | TRBV5-6 | ASRDQGVYKEQF
TRBJ1-5 | TRBV20-1 | SASTGDNQPQH
TRBJ2-2 | TRBV2 | ASSRMGPPTGELF
TRBJ1-1 | TRBV10-3 | AISDRNTEAF
TRBJ1-3 | TRBV9 | ASSVEGQGNTIY
TRBJ2-7 | TRBV9 | ASSVGREASYEQY
TRBJ2-5 | TRBV7-8 | ASSPPSVGVFQETQY
TRBJ2-2 | TRBV15 | ATSRAGELF
TRBJ1-3 | TRBV25-1 | ASSEYEGPGNTIY
TRBJ2-7 | TRBV6-2/TRBV6-3 | ASSYSPGFYEQY